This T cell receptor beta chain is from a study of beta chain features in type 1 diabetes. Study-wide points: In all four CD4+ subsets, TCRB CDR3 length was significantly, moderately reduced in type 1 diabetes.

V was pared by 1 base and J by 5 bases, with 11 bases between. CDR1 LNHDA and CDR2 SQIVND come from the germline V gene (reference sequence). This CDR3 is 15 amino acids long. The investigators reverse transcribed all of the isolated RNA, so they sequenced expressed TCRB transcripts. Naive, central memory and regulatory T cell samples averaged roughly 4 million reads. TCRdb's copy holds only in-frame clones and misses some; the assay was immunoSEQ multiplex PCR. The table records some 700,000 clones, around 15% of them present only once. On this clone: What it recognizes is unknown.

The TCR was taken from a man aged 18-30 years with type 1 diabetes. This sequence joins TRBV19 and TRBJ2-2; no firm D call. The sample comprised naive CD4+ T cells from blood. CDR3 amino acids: CASSIGIYGTGELFF. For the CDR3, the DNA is TGTGCCAGTAGTATAGGGATATACGGGACCGGGGAGCTGTTTTTT.